The T cell receptor beta chain under discussion was sequenced for a study of shared clonotypes between healthy human individuals. V lost 0 bases, J lost 7 bases, and 14 bases lay in between. CDR1 and CDR2 (germline): SGDLS, YYNGEE. The CDR3 extends over 14 amino acids. The method was immunoSEQ multiplex PCR; TCRdb's version includes in-frame clones alone and lacks a portion of them. The table lists over a million clones, under 80% of them singletons, with 1.2% to 1.5% in the top ten. The V and J genes are TRBV9 and TRBJ2-7; the D gene is possibly TRBD2 (7 bases). The source of this sequence is a man aged 18 to 30 in good health. The specimen sequenced was memory CD4+ T cells sorted from blood. The subset is: CD45RA-negative fraction. CDR3 sequence: CASSVEGGGREQYF. The CDR3 nucleotides are TGTGCCAGCAGCGTAGAGGGAGGGGGGCGAGAGCAGTACTTC.